Described below is a single T cell receptor beta chain sequence and its context. Its antigen is still unknown. The input lacks base qualities; no much larger clone sits a single base away. The data derive from a study of T cell responses to AZD1222 COVID-19 vaccine (dated by TCRdb to the early 2020s). As for the study more broadly: TCR sequencing covered roughly 230 trial participants: 200 to 210 given two doses of AZD1222 and 26 given two doses of MenACWY control vaccine. Trial participants were enrolled by age into subgroups of 18-55, 56-69 and 70-plus years, and roughly 150, 30 and 60 TCR-sequenced participants, respectively, were included in these subgroups.

The CDR3 runs 14 residues from the cysteine to the phenylalanine. The sequence is cut down to CDR3 DNA, 42 bases in frame from base 1. The germline V gene gives CDR1 as MNHEY and CDR2 as SVGAGI. Between the V and J ends, shortened by 3 bases and 1 base respectively, the junction contains 9 bases. The CDR3 regions of human TCRbeta chains were analyzed by immunosequencing. The original methods were these. Repertoire TCRs were matched against a reference library of SARS-CoV-2-specific TCRs generated with the MIRA antigen-specificity platform. Breadth was defined as the fraction of unique TCRs that were SARS-CoV-2-associated, and depth was defined as the fraction of total T cells that were SARS-CoV-2-associated. Using the MIRA data, every spike-specific TCR was mapped to the spike region that the TCR reacted to and assigned to either a CD4 or a CD8 class. Log10-transformed breadth and depth values were compared by one-way ANOVA with Sidak's multiple comparisons tests. TCRdb retrieved this table from immuneACCESS and kept in-frame rearrangements only. Not all clones are present; in checked studies, unresolved V genes account for under half, and no reason is known for the remainder. The V and J calls and the clone size are those of that table, but D and trimming were determined from the DNA. A total of some 71,000 clones appear in this sample, 80% to 90% of them only once. The ten largest account for roughly 27% of the sample.

This specimen's time point label, per the study, means: about 28 days (+/-7) after the second vaccine dose. AZD1222 recipients given second doses at about 4 weeks or at about 12 weeks were pooled, since spike-specific TCR depth and breadth were not found to differ between the two schedules. Vaccinee samples were obtained from the UK trials COV001 and COV002, which included a single-blind randomized controlled phase 2/3 trial of AZD1222 (ChAdOx1 nCoV-19) in healthy adults. For TCRbeta chain sequencing, PBMC samples from trial participants were taken at day 0 and at day 28 after the second dose. Here is what the overall study found, with its caveats: CD4 TCRs associated with the vaccine covered the entire spike protein, and the dominant responses were in regions 160-218 and 743-854. Epitopes outside the regions mutated in the B.1.351 and B.1.1.7 variants were reportedly recognized by nearly half of the unique spike-specific TCRs. Because no samples from the day 14 peak response were available, repertoires could be characterized only after the peak T cell response. In the small 56-69-year group, the increase in depth fell short of significance, most likely because of low power. Spike-specific TCR breadth and depth rose significantly after two AZD1222 doses compared with day 0 and with MenACWY recipients. Most participants were white British and females outnumbered males, and the authors suggested that clonal diversity may have been underestimated. Conclusions about previously exposed vaccinees were limited because only six AZD1222 recipients were SARS-CoV-2 seropositive at baseline.

The specimen comprised peripheral blood, sampled 28 days after the second AZD1222 dose. The chain links TRBV6-5 with TRBJ1-2, with the D gene uncertain. This receptor was identified in an adult who received the AZD1222 COVID-19 vaccine. The CDR3 reads as follows: CASSYLTNNYGYTF. The DNA is as follows: TGTGCCAGCAGTTATTTGACAAATAACTATGGCTACACCTTC.